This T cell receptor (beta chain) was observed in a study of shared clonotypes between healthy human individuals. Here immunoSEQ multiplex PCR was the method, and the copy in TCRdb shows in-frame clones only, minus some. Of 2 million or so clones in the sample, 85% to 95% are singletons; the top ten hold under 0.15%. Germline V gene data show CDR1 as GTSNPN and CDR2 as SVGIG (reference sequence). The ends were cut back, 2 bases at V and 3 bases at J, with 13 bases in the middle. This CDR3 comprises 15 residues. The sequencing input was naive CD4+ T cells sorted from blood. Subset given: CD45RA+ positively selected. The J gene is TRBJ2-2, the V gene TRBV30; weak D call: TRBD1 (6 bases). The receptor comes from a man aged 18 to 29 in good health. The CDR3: CAWSSVAGDTGELFF. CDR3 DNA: TGTGCCTGGAGTTCGGTTGCAGGGGACACCGGGGAGCTGTTTTTT.